These 21 T cell receptor beta chains originate from one sample sequenced in a study of T cell clonotyping in hematopoietic cell transplantation. TCRdb's copy holds only in-frame clones and misses some; the assay was immunoSEQ multiplex PCR. The table records 25,000 to 35,000 clones, over 60% of them present only once. This sample's time point: recipient sample about 28 days before transplant, after cytoreduction. The sample was peripheral blood mononuclear cells, taken before stem cell transplant. These receptors all come from a man aged 50-60 years with myelodysplastic syndrome. Some clones in this sample may be carry-over from other donors' samples.

The chain couples TRBV19 to TRBJ1-2; D remains ambiguous. The CDR3 sequence is 13 residues long. The V gene lost 7 bases and the J gene lost 9 bases, with 18 bases spanning the gap. Per the germline V gene, CDR1 is LNHDA and CDR2 is SQIVND (reference sequence). CDR3 region: CASNPGPPYRYTF. For the CDR3, the DNA is TGTGCCAGTAACCCCGGGCCCCCTTATCGCTACACCTTC.

The chain couples TRBV29-1 to TRBJ2-5; D not certain. The CDR3 consists of 11 residues. With 5 bases removed from V and 5 bases from J, the gap between germline ends came to 9 bases. The germline V gene encodes CDR1 SQVTM and CDR2 ANQGSEA. DNA for the CDR3: TGCAGCGTTTTCCGGTGGGAGACCCAGTACTTC. It specifies CSVFRWETQYF.

This chain connects TRBV4-1 to TRBJ2-7, with 14 bases aligning to TRBD2. Germline-derived CDR1 and CDR2 are MGHRA and YSYEKL. J gave up 7 bases and V 1 base, and 6 bases lay outside the gene matches. The CDR3 has 16 residues. CDR3 in DNA: TGCGCCAGCAGCCAAGGGGGACTAGCGGGAGAGTGGGAGCAGTACTTC. It yields the protein CASSQGGLAGEWEQYF.

V and J are TRBV7-3 and TRBJ2-2; possibly TRBD2 for D (5 bases). The CDR3 covers 15 residues. V was cut by 5 bases and J by 5 bases, with 15 bases left in between. Germline CDR1 and CDR2: SGHTA and FQGTGA. The CDR3 bases are TGTGCCAGCAGCCGCACTGGAGGAGGTACCGGGGAGCTGTTTTTT. The encoded protein is CASSRTGGGTGELFF.

The chain joins TRBV4-2 to TRBJ1-4; no definite D call. V lost 5 bases to trimming and J lost 0 bases, with 13 bases between them. The CDR3 totals 16 residues. Germline CDR1 reads LGHNA; CDR2 reads YNFKEQ. The CDR3 bases are TGTGCCAGCAGCTTGAGCTACCGAACAACTAATGAAAAACTGTTTTTT. The encoded protein is CASSLSYRTTNEKLFF.

By frequency in the sample, this clone is medium-sized. This sequence joins TRBV6-5 and TRBJ2-7; D gene uncertain. CDR3 size: 13 residues. Germline V lookup: CDR1 MNHEY, CDR2 SVGAGI. Trimming removed 0 bases at V and 5 bases at J, with 8 bases between. The CDR3 coding sequence is TGTGCCAGCAGTTACTCCGGATCGGACGAGCAGTACTTC. Translated, it gives CASSYSGSDEQYF.

V usage is TRBV28 and J usage is TRBJ2-7; D assignment may be TRBD1 or TRBD2 (7 bases each). V was shortened by 7 bases and J by 3 bases, with 19 bases between the two germline ends. The CDR3 runs 15 residues. Germline CDR1 and CDR2: MDHEN and SYDVKM. This CDR3 is CASKRGEGARYEQYF. The CDR3 DNA reads as TGTGCCAGCAAAAGGGGGGAGGGGGCGCGCTACGAGCAGTACTTC.

The rearrangement joins TRBV30 to TRBJ1-4; D possibly corresponds to TRBD1 (5 bases). CDR3 length: 13 amino acids. Trimming left V 5 bases short and J 4 bases short, with 11 bases between. From germline, CDR1 is GTSNPN and CDR2 SVGIG (reference sequence). CDR3 nucleotides: TGTGCCTGGTCGGGGGAAAATAATGAAAAACTGTTTTTT. Its translation: CAWSGENNEKLFF.

In this sample, this clone turned up once. The CDR3 region has the DNA TGTGCCTGGAGTATTCGCCTCACTGCCTCTGGGGCCAACGTCCTGACTTTC. Protein: CAWSIRLTASGANVLTF. The chain combines TRBV30 with TRBJ2-6; D call uncertain. This CDR3 has 17 residues. The germline V gene encodes CDR1 GTSNPN and CDR2 SVGIG (reference sequence). V was clipped by 2 bases and J by 0 bases, with 14 bases between them.

This chain joins TRBV6-1 and TRBJ2-2; 12 bases are a match to TRBD2. Per germline, CDR1 MNHNS and CDR2 SASEGT. There are 15 residues in the CDR3. With 4 bases clipped from V and 7 bases from J, the junction kept 4 bases outside the gene matches. The CDR3 loop reads CASSALAGGLGELFF. As DNA, the CDR3 is TGTGCCAGCAGTGCTCTAGCGGGGGGGCTCGGGGAGCTGTTTTTT.

The gene calls are TRBV9 and TRBJ2-7, with TRBD2 matching 12 bases. J lost 4 bases, V lost 1 base, and 3 bases had no gene match. The CDR3 contains 15 residues. Germline V gene data show CDR1 as SGDLS and CDR2 as YYNGEE. The CDR3 loop is CASSVRLAGVYEQYF. In DNA form, the CDR3 reads TGTGCCAGCAGCGTAAGACTAGCGGGAGTGTACGAGCAGTACTTC.

J is TRBJ2-2 and V is TRBV4-2; the match to TRBD2 covers 10 bases. The CDR3 runs 18 residues. V dropped 0 bases and J dropped 13; count of bases not matched to a gene: 17. Germline V gene data show CDR1 as LGHNA and CDR2 as YNFKEQ. DNA for the CDR3: TGTGCCAGCAGCCAAGACGTCGCCCTAGCGGGAGTTCGGGGGTTGCTGTTTTTT. Translating it yields CASSQDVALAGVRGLLFF.

The rearrangement joins TRBV6-1 to TRBJ2-3, with D perhaps TRBD1 (6 bases). Deletions cut 2 bases from V and 0 bases from J, with 9 bases between. There are 15 residues in the CDR3. The V gene's germline CDR1 is MNHNS and CDR2 SASEGT. The chain's CDR3 is CASSEQGTSTDTQYF. The CDR3 DNA sequence: TGTGCCAGCAGTGAACAGGGGACCAGCACAGATACGCAGTATTTT.

Note on this clone: Its ends do not fully match the called genes, so a read error is possible. The genes are TRBV6-1 and TRBJ1-1, with D possibly being TRBD1 (6 bases). The V gene's germline CDR1 is MNHNS and CDR2 SASEGT. The CDR3 has 18 amino acids. The CDR3 reads CASSEARGGAKMNTEAFF. CDR3 DNA: TGTGCCAGCAGTGAAGCCAGGGGCGGGGCTAAGATGAACACTGAGGCTTTCTTT.

The table lists this clone with a count of one. The CDR3 DNA reads as TGCAGCGTTGAAGCCCCAGGGACAGTGGGGGTTGATTGGAGCGAGCAGTACTTC. Translating gives CSVEAPGTVGVDWSEQYF. The rearrangement joins TRBV29-1 to TRBJ2-7; 7 bases align to TRBD1. There are 18 residues in the CDR3. V was pared by 1 base and J by 6 bases, with 21 bases of the junction left unmatched. Germline CDR1 reads SQVTM; CDR2 reads ANQGSEA.

The chain carries TRBV7-2 and TRBJ1-2; D is unresolved. The CDR3 totals 14 residues. In germline, CDR1 is SGHTA, CDR2 FQGNSA. V gave up 1 base and J gave up 1 base, with 7 bases separating them. The DNA for the CDR3 is TGTGCCAGCAGCTTAGGAAGGGATAACTATGGCTACACCTTC. Amino acids: CASSLGRDNYGYTF.

This clone was seen only a few times. The chain couples TRBV6-5 to TRBJ2-7; perhaps TRBD1 as D (6 bases). The CDR3 is 12 residues long. The germline V gene encodes CDR1 MNHEY and CDR2 SVGAGI. Between the trimmed V and J ends, which lost 2 bases and 5 bases, there was a span of 7 bases. CDR3: CASSYGGHEQYF. DNA for the CDR3: TGTGCCAGCAGTTACGGGGGCCACGAGCAGTACTTC.

The genes are TRBV25-1 and TRBJ1-4; D perhaps matches TRBD1 (5 bases). There are 15 residues in the CDR3. V lost 3 bases to trimming and J lost 8 bases, with 16 bases between them. In germline, CDR1 is MGHDK, CDR2 SYGVNS. Written as DNA, the CDR3 is TGTGCCAGCAGTGATGCCGTAGGGGACGGAGAAAAACTGTTTTTT. It codes for CASSDAVGDGEKLFF. Variable domain in full (rest from reference TRBV25-1 and TRBJ1-4): EADIYQTPRYLVIGTGKKITLECSQTMGHDKMYWYQQDPGMELHLIHYSYGVNSTEKGDLSSESTVSRIRTEHFPLTLESARPSHTSQYLCASSDAVGDGEKLFFGSGTQLSVL.

V and J are TRBV28 and TRBJ2-7; TRBD2 matches at 10 bases. J gave up 8 bases and V 6 bases, and 13 bases lay outside the gene matches. The CDR3 loop spans 15 amino acids. Germline lookup yields CDR1 MDHEN and CDR2 SYDVKM. Here the CDR3 reads CASSLQVLAGAQQYF. CDR3 in DNA: TGTGCCAGCAGCCTCCAAGTTCTAGCGGGAGCCCAGCAGTACTTC.

The chain couples TRBV6-5 to TRBJ2-4, with TRBD1 identical over 8 bases. V shed 10 bases, J shed 6 bases, and the junction held 5 bases outside the gene matches. The germline V gene encodes CDR1 MNHEY and CDR2 SVGAGI. The CDR3 is 12 amino acids. The chain's CDR3 is CATRQGTNIQYF. The DNA for the CDR3 is TGTGCCACACGACAGGGGACAAACATTCAGTACTTC.

The J gene is TRBJ1-2, the V gene TRBV6-5; D ambiguous. The CDR3 is made up of 12 amino acids. Germline CDR1 MNHEY, CDR2 SVGAGI. The V end was cut by 5 bases, the J end by 7 bases, with 11 bases between. The CDR3 region has the DNA TGTGCCAGCAGTACCAGGTTTGGTGGCTACACCTTC. Protein product: CASSTRFGGYTF.